The source of this TCR beta chain is a study of blood T cells in healthy people across ages. PBMCs, at least 6 million per sample, were isolated. The CDR3 is 14 amino acids. The V gene lost 2 bases and the J gene lost 7 bases, with 12 bases spanning the gap. Germline CDR1 and CDR2: SGHVS and FNYEAQ. As to this clonotype: No antigen is known for it.

A second PCR, run for about 7 to 11 cycles, used a sample-barcoded 5' primer plus a J-beta primer mix. TCRdb analysed the 5' RACE reads with MiXCR anew, one entry per CDR3 protein. This sample has roughly 2 million distinct CDR3 sequences, with approximately 50% found just once. Findings of the study overall: TCR beta diversity, measured per million T cells, fell in a roughly linear way with age.

The J gene is TRBJ2-1, the V gene TRBV7-6, with no clear D. Specimen: blood. This clonotype originated in a woman in her forties in good health. CDR3 protein: CASSLSSELNEQFF. The CDR3 coding sequence is TGTGCCAGCAGCTTATCGTCGGAGTTGAATGAGCAGTTCTTC. Drawing the rest from reference TRBV7-6 and TRBJ2-1, the complete variable domain is GAGVSQSPRYKVTKRGQDVALRCDPISGHVSLYWYRQALGQGPEFLTYFNYEAQQDKSGLPNDRFSAERPEGSISTLTIQRTEQRDSAMYRCASSLSSELNEQFFGPGTRLTVL.